The T cell receptor beta chain under discussion was sequenced for a study of cytomegalovirus exposure and HLA in healthy donors. This CDR3 has 15 residues. Germline V gene sequence: CDR1 MRHNA, CDR2 SNTAGT. V was clipped by 3 bases and J by 4 bases; unmatched bases: 2. On this clone itself: The antigen remains undetermined.

The PCR used 60 Vbeta and 13 Jbeta primers. Clones were read by immunoSEQ multiplex PCR, and TCRdb kept only the in-frame ones, dropping some. The sample has 100,000 or so clones, around four fifths seen once. Study observations and caveats: Researchers reported in a later analysis that a missense DCLRE1C variant was tied to TCR beta V- and J-gene trimming. The study reported that TCR beta sequences accurately predicted HLA-A and HLA-B alleles in most subjects.

It was healthy bone marrow donors who served as donors. The rearrangement joins TRBV6-4 to TRBJ2-2; the match to TRBD2 covers 10 bases. The source material was PBMCs. The clonotype was recovered from a man aged 35 to 55 in good health and CMV-seronegative. CDR3 region: CASSEAGGRTGELFF. The CDR3 coding sequence is TGTGCCAGCAGTGAAGCGGGGGGGCGCACCGGGGAGCTGTTTTTT.